This T cell receptor (beta chain) is drawn from a study of blood T cell repertoires in COVID-19. This CDR3 is built from 14 residues. Germline-derived CDR1 and CDR2 are MGHRA and YSYEKL. The ends were cut back, 1 base at V and 4 bases at J, with 10 bases in the middle. This table comes from immunoSEQ multiplex PCR, and its TCRdb copy is limited to in-frame clones, with some not included. This sample has approximately 150,000 clones, with about 80% found just once. The rearrangement uses TRBV4-1 and TRBJ1-2, with D uncertain. This clonotype originated in a man aged 50 or older with acute or convalescent COVID-19. Sequencing was carried out using peripheral blood. The CDR3 DNA follows: TGCGCCAGCAGCCAAGTCGGTGGTCTCTATGGCTACACCTTC. Amino acid sequence: CASSQVGGLYGYTF.